This T cell receptor beta chain derives from a study of naive and memory T cell subsets. Study results and limitations: A clonotype means one alpha or beta sequence, not an alpha/beta pair.

A note on this clonotype: Antigen: not known. Since a much larger clone is just one base distant, this may be a read error.

An equimolar mix of two oligonucleotides served as the beta constant-region primer for TRBC1 and TRBC2. Four rounds of PCR amplified the ligated cDNA using nested alpha and beta constant-region primers plus SP2. The cDNA 3' end received a ligated single-stranded oligonucleotide carrying the SP2 primer and a 12-nucleotide UMI. From the UMI-ligation and nested PCR reads, TCRdb called clonotypes with MiXCR, one entry per CDR3 protein. The sample has roughly 10,000 distinct CDR3 sequences, 4.5% to 6% seen once. The germline CDR1 and CDR2 sequences are GTSNPN and SVGIG (reference sequence). The CDR3 spans 13 residues.

The source material was CD4+ TEMRA cells from blood. Subset meaning: effector memory re-expressing CD45RA, CD45RA+ CD27-. This TCR came from a human donor in good health. V usage is TRBV30 and J usage is TRBJ1-2; D remains unclear. The CDR3 DNA sequence: TGTACCTGGAGCCCTAGGAACAGCTATGGCTACACCTTC. Encoded protein: CTWSPRNSYGYTF. The whole variable domain, remainder taken from reference TRBV30 and TRBJ1-2, is SQTIHQWPATLVQPVGSPLSLECTVEGTSNPNLYWYRQAAGRGLQLLFYSVGIGQISSEVPQNLSASRPQDRQFILSSKKLLLSDSGFYLCTWSPRNSYGYTFGSGTRLTVV.